The sequence of this T cell receptor beta chain was determined in a study of siplizumab effects on memory and regulatory T cells. Regarding the study as a whole: Proof of suppressive function in proliferating Tregs from siplizumab cultures was not established.

The CDR3 is 15 residues long. V gave up 1 base and J gave up 0 bases, with 7 bases separating them. CDR1 and CDR2 (germline): SNHLY, FYNNEI. About this clone: Its antigen is as yet unknown.

Libraries were prepared by immunoSEQ multiplex PCR; TCRdb keeps only in-frame clonotypes and omits some of them. The sample consists of roughly 97,000 clones, about 93% of them appearing once. The sequenced sample was Tregs sorted from blood. The chain links TRBV2 to TRBJ1-5, with D unclear. This sequence was found in a human donor in good health. For the CDR3, the DNA is TGTGCCAGCAGTGAAGGAGGAACTAGCAATCAGCCCCAGCATTTT. Residues: CASSEGGTSNQPQHF.